This T cell receptor beta chain was captured in a study of T cell repertoires in cytomegalovirus infection. Study-wide context: Evidence of both CMV infection and a matching HLA type came from public TCR beta signatures. The study, taken as a whole, reports: Public TCR beta family frequency separated CMV-and-HLA carriers, including in an independent cohort. The ex vivo response was dominated by HLA-C-restricted CMV-specific TCR beta clonotypes.

TCRdb re-called the reads through MiXCR, storing one row per CDR3 protein. The sample yields about 530,000 distinct CDR3 sequences, around 27% seen once. In germline, CDR1 is MNHNS, CDR2 SASEGT. The V end lost 1 base, the J end lost 0 bases, and 3 bases lay between the germline ends. The CDR3 covers 13 residues. On this clonotype itself: No antigen is known for it.

The source material was PBMCs. The clonotype originates from a human donor in good health (CMV status not recorded). Some clones in this sample may be carry-over from other donors' samples. J is TRBJ1-1 and V is TRBV6-1, with D unresolved. The CDR3 region is CASSEVVNTEAFF. As DNA, the CDR3 is TGTGCCAGCAGTGAAGTGGTGAACACTGAAGCTTTCTTT.